One and the same sample provided the 22 T cell receptor beta chains below, sequenced in a study of CD8+ T cells in alopecia areata (dated by TCRdb to 2016 to 2019). Library preparation used the immunoSEQ multiplex PCR assay. To provide template for TCR sequencing, every sample had RNA extracted and reverse transcribed into cDNA. The table was pulled from immuneACCESS by TCRdb, which kept in-frame rearrangements only. Such tables lose some clones; where checked, under half of the loss comes from unresolved V genes, and the rest has no known cause. In all, the sample holds over 90,000 clones, and around three fifths of those were seen once. About 9% of the sample lies in the top ten. Sequencing was performed on CD4+ T cells sorted from blood. Source of these receptors: a human donor in good health.

V gene TRBV28 combines with J gene TRBJ1-2; 9 nucleotides line up with TRBD1. The germline gives CDR1 MDHEN, CDR2 SYDVKM. The CDR3 totals 16 residues. Germline trimming cut 2 bases from V and 6 bases from J; bases unmatched to any gene: 10. The CDR3 loop is CASSLLLGQGLHGYTF. The CDR3 nucleotides are TGTGCCAGCAGTTTACTACTCGGACAGGGGCTCCATGGCTACACCTTC.

This chain uses TRBV6-5 with TRBJ1-5; 10 nucleotides agree with TRBD1. Unmatched junction bases numbered 4, after V lost 5 bases and J lost 3 bases. CDR1 and CDR2 from the germline V gene are MNHEY and SVGAGI. The CDR3 extends over 15 amino acids. CDR3 loop: CASSAGTGDNQPQHF. The DNA for the CDR3 is TGTGCCAGCAGTGCCGGGACAGGGGACAATCAGCCCCAGCATTTT.

To note about this clone: One end of the junction is discordant with germline, which a read error may explain. The rearrangement joins TRBV7-2 to TRBJ1-2; D possibly corresponds to TRBD1 (5 bases). CDR3 size: 13 residues. Germline V lookup: CDR1 SGHTA, CDR2 FQGNSA. This chain's CDR3 is CASSLVWDALPEF. The DNA for the CDR3 is TGTGCCAGCAGCTTAGTTTGGGACGCTCTCCCCGAATTC. The full variable domain, in which reference TRBV7-2 and TRBJ1-2 provide the parts outside the CDR3, is GAGVSQSPSNKVTEKGKDVELRCDPISGHTALYWYRQSLGQGLEFLIYFQGNSAPDKSGLPSDRFSAERTGGSVSTLTIQRTQQEDSAVYLCASSLVWDALPEFGSGTRLTVV.

The sample holds one count of this clone. The V gene is TRBV28, the J gene TRBJ1-2; tentative D call: TRBD1 (6 bases). V lost 6 bases to trimming and J lost 5 bases, with 13 bases between them. Germline loops: CDR1 MDHEN, CDR2 SYDVKM. This CDR3 contains 13 residues. CDR3 amino acids: CASREGGPYGYTF. CDR3 nucleotides: TGTGCCAGCAGGGAAGGGGGTCCTTATGGCTACACCTTC.

In this sample, this clone turned up a few times. The chain recombines TRBV19 with TRBJ2-7; D is undetermined. The CDR3 loop spans 11 amino acids. V lost 7 bases, J lost 5 bases, and 9 bases lay in between. Germline CDR1 is LNHDA and CDR2 is SQIVND (reference sequence). The CDR3 loop reads CASTGRHEQYF. CDR3 nucleotide sequence: TGTGCCAGTACGGGCAGACACGAGCAGTACTTC. Together with reference TRBV19 and TRBJ2-7, the CDR3 gives the full variable domain: DGGITQSPKYLFRKEGQNVTLSCEQNLNHDAMYWYRQDPGQGLRLIYYSQIVNDFQKGDIAEGYSVSREKKESFPLTVTSAQKNPTAFYLCASTGRHEQYFGPGTRLTVT.

V and J are TRBV30 and TRBJ1-2; a weak D match, TRBD1 (5 bases). V lost 1 base to trimming and J lost 4 bases, with 13 bases between them. The germline gives CDR1 GTSNPN, CDR2 SVGIG (reference sequence). The CDR3 covers 14 residues. CDR3 amino acids: CAWSDGGRTYGYTF. The CDR3 DNA reads TGTGCCTGGAGTGACGGGGGTCGTACCTATGGCTACACCTTC.

The rearrangement uses TRBV29-1 and TRBJ2-1, with 7 bases matching TRBD1. V trimming: 2 bases; J trimming: 5 bases; junction bases outside the gene matches: 12. CDR1 and CDR2 from the germline V gene are SQVTM and ANQGSEA. CDR3 length: 16 amino acids. The chain's CDR3 is CSVEPPTGLTNNEQFF. Here the CDR3 DNA reads TGCAGCGTTGAACCCCCGACAGGGTTGACGAACAATGAGCAGTTCTTC.

This chain connects TRBV29-1 to TRBJ1-2; possible D gene TRBD1, 6 bases. CDR1 and CDR2 from the germline V gene are SQVTM and ANQGSEA. CDR3 length equals 12 residues. The ends were cut back, 4 bases at V and 4 bases at J, with 10 bases in the middle. CDR3 nucleotides: TGCAGCGTTGCGCTGGGGGCCTATGGCTACACCTTC. Amino acids: CSVALGAYGYTF.

The genes are TRBV7-8 and TRBJ2-3; 7 nucleotides match TRBD1. Germline V gives CDR1 SGHVS, CDR2 FQNEAQ. V shed 5 bases, J shed 2 bases, and the junction held 7 bases outside the gene matches. This CDR3 comprises 15 residues. CDR3 nucleotides: TGTGCCAGCAGCCCAAGGGACAGCCTCACAGATACGCAGTATTTT. This translates into CASSPRDSLTDTQYF.

V is TRBV6-4 and J is TRBJ1-2; D is unclear. Germline V CDR1 and CDR2: MRHNA, SNTAGT. The germline V and J ends were trimmed by 3 bases and 4 bases, with 9 bases remaining between them. CDR3 length: 13 residues. CDR3 nucleotide sequence: TGTGCCAGCAGTGAGTGGGGTGGCTATGGCTACACCTTC. It specifies CASSEWGGYGYTF.

The rearrangement uses TRBV29-1 and TRBJ1-6, with TRBD1 matching 8 bases. The CDR3 consists of 13 residues. V shed 7 bases, J shed 8 bases, and the junction held 7 bases outside the gene matches. The germline gives CDR1 SQVTM, CDR2 ANQGSEA. The CDR3 coding sequence is TGCAGCGCCGGGGACAGGCCGGATTCACCCCTCCACTTT. Residues: CSAGDRPDSPLHF.

This sequence joins TRBV2 and TRBJ2-5, with TRBD1 identical over 9 bases. The CDR3 extends over 15 amino acids. Germline V gives CDR1 SNHLY, CDR2 FYNNEI. V trimming: 6 bases; J trimming: 4 bases; junction bases outside the gene matches: 9. The CDR3: CASSKNTGGIETQYF. The CDR3 coding sequence is TGTGCCAGCAGCAAAAATACAGGGGGCATAGAGACCCAGTACTTC.

The chain uses TRBV27 and TRBJ2-3; 7 nucleotides match TRBD2. Losses at the gene ends were 4 bases for V and 0 bases for J; bases not matched to a gene: 7. Germline V gene sequence: CDR1 MNHEY, CDR2 SMNVEV (reference sequence). The CDR3 runs to 16 residues. CDR3 loop: CASSYQSGVSTDTQYF. As DNA, the CDR3 is TGTGCCAGCAGTTACCAAAGCGGGGTGAGCACAGATACGCAGTATTTT.

There are a few counts of this clone. The CDR3: CASRKAGGSYEQYF. CDR3 bases: TGTGCCAGCAGAAAAGCGGGGGGTAGCTACGAGCAGTACTTC. The chain joins TRBV25-1 to TRBJ2-7, with 9 bases lining up with TRBD2. Germline assignment: CDR1 MGHDK and CDR2 SYGVNS. The V segment lost 6 bases and the J segment 3 bases; nucleotides outside the gene matches: 6. The CDR3 has 14 residues.

V gene TRBV5-1 combines with J gene TRBJ2-3, with a weak D call TRBD2 (5 bases). The length of the CDR3 is 14 residues. Germline assignment: CDR1 SGHRS and CDR2 YFSETQ. V was trimmed by 1 base and J by 2 bases, leaving 8 bases between them. CDR3 nucleotide sequence: TGCGCCAGCAGCTTGTTGGGAGTCACAGATACGCAGTATTTT. Translation gives CASSLLGVTDTQYF.

V gene TRBV25-1 combines with J gene TRBJ2-6, with TRBD2 matching over 14 bases. This CDR3 region has 18 residues. V lost 3 bases and J lost 2; bases outside the gene matches: 3. Per germline, CDR1 MGHDK and CDR2 SYGVNS. The CDR3 is CASSETSGGAAGANVLTF. In DNA form, the CDR3 reads TGTGCCAGCAGTGAGACTAGCGGGGGGGCCGCTGGGGCCAACGTCCTGACTTTC.

The rearrangement uses TRBV28 and TRBJ2-5; 7 nucleotides align to TRBD1. Germline V gene sequence: CDR1 MDHEN, CDR2 SYDVKM. The CDR3 has 15 amino acids. The J segment lost 5 bases and the V segment lost 4 bases, leaving 10 bases of the junction unmatched. CDR3 sequence (DNA): TGTGCCAGCAGTTCGGGACAGAGTGGAGTGGAGACCCAGTACTTC. This sequence encodes CASSSGQSGVETQYF. Full variable domain (remainder filled in from reference TRBV28 and TRBJ2-5): DVKVTQSSRYLVKRTGEKVFLECVQDMDHENMFWYRQDPGLGLRLIYFSYDVKMKEKGDIPEGYSVSREKKERFSLILESASTNQTSMYLCASSSGQSGVETQYFGPGTRLLVL.

In its sample, this clone was seen a few times. V is TRBV10-2 and J is TRBJ1-6; 11 positions match TRBD1. Germline V gene data show CDR1 as WSHSY and CDR2 as SAAADI. CDR3 size: 12 residues. The trim removed 7 bases at V and 13 bases at J, leaving 3 bases unmatched. The CDR3 nucleotides read TGCGCCAGCAAGGACAGGGGGCATCCCCTCCACTTT. Translation: CASKDRGHPLHF.

The V call is TRBV30, the J call TRBJ2-7; D unresolved. V lost 4 bases and J 0 bases, leaving 7 bases between the germline ends. Germline V lookup: CDR1 GTSNPN, CDR2 SVGIG (reference sequence). This CDR3 has 12 amino acids. The CDR3 here is CAWTKSSYEQYF. In DNA form, the CDR3 reads TGTGCCTGGACAAAGTCCTCCTACGAGCAGTACTTC.

The chain combines TRBV18 with TRBJ2-7; D not certain. Trimming took off 0 bases at V and 6 bases at J, with 9 bases between the two ends. CDR3 length equals 13 residues. Germline V CDR1 and CDR2: KGHSH, LQKENI. CDR3 nucleotides: TGTGCCAGCTCACCACCCGGATCGGGCGAGCAGTACTTC. Protein sequence: CASSPPGSGEQYF.

The chain carries TRBV27 and TRBJ2-7; no clear D. The germline V and J ends were trimmed by 2 bases and 5 bases, with 4 bases remaining between them. This CDR3 is 11 amino acids long. Germline CDR1 reads MNHEY; CDR2 reads SMNVEV (reference sequence). The CDR3 sequence is CASSLGNEQYF. As DNA, the CDR3 is TGTGCCAGCAGTTTAGGGAACGAGCAGTACTTC.

This chain connects TRBV7-2 to TRBJ2-1; TRBD2 aligns across 11 bases. The CDR3 spans 17 residues. The J segment lost 2 bases and the V segment lost 5 bases, leaving 8 bases of the junction unmatched. The germline gives CDR1 SGHTA, CDR2 FQGNSA. The CDR3 sequence: CASSQNRLAGTYNEQFF. The DNA of the CDR3 is TGTGCCAGCAGCCAAAACAGACTAGCGGGGACCTACAATGAGCAGTTCTTC.